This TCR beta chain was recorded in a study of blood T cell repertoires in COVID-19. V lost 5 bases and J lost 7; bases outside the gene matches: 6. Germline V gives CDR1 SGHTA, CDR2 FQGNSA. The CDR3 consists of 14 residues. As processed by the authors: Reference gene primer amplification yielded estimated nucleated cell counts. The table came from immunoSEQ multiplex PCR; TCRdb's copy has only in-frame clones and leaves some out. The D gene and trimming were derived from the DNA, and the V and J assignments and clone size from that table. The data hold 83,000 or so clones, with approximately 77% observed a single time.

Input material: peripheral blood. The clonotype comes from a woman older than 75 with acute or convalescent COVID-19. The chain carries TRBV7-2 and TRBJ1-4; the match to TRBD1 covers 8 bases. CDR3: CASSPTGGPEKLFF. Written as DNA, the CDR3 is TGTGCCAGCAGCCCCACAGGGGGACCTGAAAAACTGTTTTTT.